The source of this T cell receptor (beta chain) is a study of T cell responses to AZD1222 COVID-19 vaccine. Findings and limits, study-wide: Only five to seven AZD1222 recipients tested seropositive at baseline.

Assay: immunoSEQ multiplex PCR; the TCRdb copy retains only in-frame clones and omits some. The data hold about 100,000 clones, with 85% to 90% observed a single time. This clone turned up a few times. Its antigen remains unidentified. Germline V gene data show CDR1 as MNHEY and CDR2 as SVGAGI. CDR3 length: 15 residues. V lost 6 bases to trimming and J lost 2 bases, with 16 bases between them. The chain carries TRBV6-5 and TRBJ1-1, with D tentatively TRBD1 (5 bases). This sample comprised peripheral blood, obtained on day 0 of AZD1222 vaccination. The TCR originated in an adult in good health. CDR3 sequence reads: CASRAQVTINTEAFF. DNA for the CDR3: TGTGCCAGCAGAGCACAGGTAACGATCAACACTGAAGCTTTCTTT.